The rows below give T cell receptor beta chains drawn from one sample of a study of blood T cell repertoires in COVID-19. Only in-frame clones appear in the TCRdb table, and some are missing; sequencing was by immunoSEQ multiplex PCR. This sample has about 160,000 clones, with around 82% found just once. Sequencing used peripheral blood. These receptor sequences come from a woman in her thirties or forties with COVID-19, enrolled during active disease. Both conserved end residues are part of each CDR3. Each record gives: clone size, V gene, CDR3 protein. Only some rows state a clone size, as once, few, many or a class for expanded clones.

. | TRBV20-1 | CSASQGTGGNQPQHF
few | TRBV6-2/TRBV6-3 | CASSFTVSTEAFF
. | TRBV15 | CATSRDRVLSEAFF
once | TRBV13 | CASSWTSGNVGANEQFF
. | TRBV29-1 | CSVASSYNSPLHF
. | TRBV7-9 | CASRLSGNTEAFF
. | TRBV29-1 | CSASPPGDTEAFF
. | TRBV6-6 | CASSYPNTGELFF
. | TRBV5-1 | CASSSKAGVKSEQYF
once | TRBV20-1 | CSASVPHRGNFGELFF
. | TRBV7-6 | CASSPRGGDTQYF
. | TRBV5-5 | CASSLDEYFIPTNEKLFF
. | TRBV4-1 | CASSQDLQDVTEAFF
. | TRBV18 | CASSPPGQGGNIQYF
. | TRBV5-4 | CASSLGLAGTYNEQFF
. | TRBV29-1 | CSVGFGQGGYEQYF
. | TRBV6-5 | CASADYEQYF
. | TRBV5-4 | CASSYFFGGGTPDTQYF
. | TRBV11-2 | CASSLLAGASYGYTF
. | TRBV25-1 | CASSEYGGQPYDVETQYF
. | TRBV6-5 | CASRNRDRENSPLHF
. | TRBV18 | CASSPGLDNEQFF
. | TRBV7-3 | CASSSISTGELFF
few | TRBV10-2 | CASSWLAGGNEQFF
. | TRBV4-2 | CASSQDLAGGTGELFF
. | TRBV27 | CASSYQGHGNTIYF
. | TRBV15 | CATSRSDRVEIGYTF
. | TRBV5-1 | CASSLAQGIAGYTF
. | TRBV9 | CASSPGKTETQYF